What follows are 20 T cell receptor beta chains derived from one specimen sequenced in a study of Tregs in tolerant kidney transplant recipients. Mixed chimerism was transient after nonmyeloablative marrow transplants from related graft donors. Sequencing used immunoSEQ multiplex PCR; TCRdb keeps in-frame clones, though not all of them. The sample totals some 30,000 clones; its top ten clones hold 1.8%. Sequencing was performed on CD4+ T cells from blood (PBMCs), taken 24 months after the transplant. These receptors came from a human patient who received a combined kidney and bone marrow transplant. Certain T cells may be donor cells from the graft.

In the case of this clone: Sequencing ends 3 residues short of the CDR3 end; the germline J gene provides the rest. The chain carries TRBV5-1 and TRBJ2-7; 9 bases align to TRBD1. CDR3 length: 15 residues. Trimming at V came to 6 bases and at J to 4 bases, leaving 11 bases not matched to a gene. Germline-derived CDR1 and CDR2 are SGHRS and YFSETQ. CDR3 region: CASKPGQGSFYEQYF. CDR3 bases read: TGCGCCAGCAAGCCGGGACAGGGTTCCTTTTACGAG.

Notes on this clone: The missing CDR3 end, 3 residues past where the read stops, is filled in from the germline J gene. This rearrangement joins TRBV5-1 to TRBJ1-5; TRBD1 is a possible D gene (5 bases). The germline CDR1 and CDR2 sequences are SGHRS and YFSETQ. The CDR3 is 15 amino acids. Trimming removed 0 bases from V and 1 base from J, with 8 bases in between. The CDR3 region is CASSLGGTSNQPQHF. The sequenced part of the CDR3 DNA is TGCGCCAGCAGCTTGGGGGGCACGAGCAATCAGCCC.

Turning to this clone: The missing CDR3 end, 3 residues past where the read stops, is filled in from the germline J gene. The chain joins TRBV7-2 to TRBJ1-2, with D maybe TRBD1 (6 bases). Germline CDR1 SGHTA, CDR2 FQGNSA. Trimming removed 5 bases from V and 4 bases from J, with 17 bases in between. The CDR3 runs 15 residues. The covered CDR3 bases are TGTGCCAGCAGCCGCCGGGGTAGGGGGTTCTATGGC. Translation: CASSRRGRGFYG. The full CDR3 protein reads CASSRRGRGFYGYTF.

Comment on this clone: With the read ending 3 residues before the CDR3 end, the germline J gene is used to fill in that end. This chain connects TRBV20-1 to TRBJ1-1, with D perhaps matching TRBD1 (5 bases). The ends were cut back, 6 bases at V and 4 bases at J, with 9 bases in the middle. The CDR3 loop spans 11 amino acids. CDR1 is DFQATT and CDR2 is SNEGSKA in the germline V gene (reference sequence). The CDR3: CSAEGRTEAFF. The covered CDR3 bases are TGCAGTGCGGAGGGGCGCACTGAA.

CDR3 loop: CASSLTQGDTEAFF. The part of the CDR3 DNA that was read is TGTGCCAGCAGTTTGACCCAGGGGGACACTGAA. The chain joins TRBV12-3 or TRBV12-4 to TRBJ1-1; 7 bases match TRBD1. The read finishes 3 residues shy of the CDR3 end, and the germline J gene is used to complete it. Losses at the gene ends were 3 bases for V and 3 bases for J; bases not matched to a gene: 4. The length of the CDR3 is 14 residues.

Concerning this clone: An end of the junction does not agree with germline; a read error may underlie this. The missing CDR3 end, 3 residues past where the read stops, is filled in from the germline J gene. The rearrangement links TRBV4-2 to TRBJ2-1, with D maybe TRBD2 (6 bases). This CDR3 region has 16 residues. Per germline, CDR1 LGHNA and CDR2 YNFKEQ. The sequenced part of the CDR3 DNA is TGCGCCAGCAGCCAAGATGTCAGCGGGCTTAACAATGAG. This encodes CASSQDVSGLNNE. The entire CDR3 is CASSQDVSGLNNEQFF.

Remarks on this clone: The CDR3 end is not reached by the read, which stops 3 residues before it; the germline J gene fills it in. V gene TRBV19 combines with J gene TRBJ2-3; 10 bases align to TRBD2. With 5 bases clipped from V and 6 bases from J, the junction kept 5 bases outside the gene matches. From germline, CDR1 is LNHDA and CDR2 SQIVND (reference sequence). CDR3 length: 14 amino acids. The CDR3 here is CASSRAGGLDTQYF. The CDR3 DNA, read in part, is TGTGCCAGTAGTCGAGCGGGGGGGTTGGATACG.

Details on this clone: The read terminates 3 residues before the CDR3 end, so the remaining end is supplied by the germline J gene. The chain has TRBV19 and TRBJ2-1; 9 bases are a match to TRBD1. This CDR3 is 15 amino acids long. J lost 7 bases, V lost 4 bases, and 8 bases had no gene match. Germline V gene data show CDR1 as LNHDA and CDR2 as SQIVND (reference sequence). CDR3 DNA (partial): TGTGCCAGTAGTAGGACAGGGGAAGTTGGGAATGAG. It translates to CASSRTGEVGNE. The full CDR3 is CASSRTGEVGNEQFF.

Worth noting for this clone: The read terminates 3 residues before the CDR3 end, so the remaining end is supplied by the germline J gene. The chain combines TRBV5-4 with TRBJ2-5, with D possibly being TRBD1 (5 bases). The CDR3 runs to 15 residues. The germline V and J ends were trimmed by 4 bases and 0 bases, with 13 bases remaining between them. Germline CDR1 is SGHNT and CDR2 is YYREEE (reference sequence). The CDR3 is CASSLNQGHQETQYF. Partial CDR3 DNA: TGTGCCAGCAGCCTAAACCAGGGCCACCAAGAGACC.

Concerning this clone: The read is 3 residues too short to cover the CDR3 end, so that end is filled in from the germline J gene. This chain uses TRBV25-1 with TRBJ2-5, with TRBD2 identical over 7 bases. CDR1 is MGHDK, CDR2 SYGVNS, per germline. The CDR3 totals 16 residues. V shed 5 bases and J 5 bases; nucleotides not matched to a gene: 14. CDR3 DNA, as far as it was read: TGTGCCAGCAGTACACCGGGGGGAGTTCGTAAGGAGACC. Translated, it gives CASSTPGGVRKET. The full CDR3 sequence reads CASSTPGGVRKETQYF. Together with reference TRBV25-1 and TRBJ2-5, the CDR3 gives the full variable domain: EADIYQTPRYLVIGTGKKITLECSQTMGHDKMYWYQQDPGMELHLIHYSYGVNSTEKGDLSSESTVSRIRTEHFPLTLESARPSHTSQYLCASSTPGGVRKETQYFGPGTRLLVL.

Comments on this clone: Read sequence stops 3 residues before the CDR3 end, and the germline J gene provides the missing end. The chain links TRBV5-1 to TRBJ2-2, with 8 bases that match TRBD1. V lost 1 base to trimming and J lost 2 bases; unmatched junction nucleotides: 4. The CDR3 is 16 amino acids. From germline, CDR1 is SGHRS and CDR2 YFSETQ. The CDR3 DNA, read in part, is TGCGCCAGCAGCTTGAGGGCAGGGGGCAACACCGGGGAG. Translation gives CASSLRAGGNTGE. The complete CDR3 sequence is CASSLRAGGNTGELFF.

Turning to this clone: The read falls 3 residues short of the CDR3 end, and the missing part is taken from the germline J gene. In the same sample, other DNA sequences code for this CDR3. The gene calls are TRBV2 and TRBJ2-5; 10 positions agree with TRBD2. V dropped 2 bases and J dropped 2; count of bases not matched to a gene: 11. Germline-derived CDR1 and CDR2 are SNHLY and FYNNEI. The CDR3 totals 18 residues. The CDR3 spells CASSEQREGPRKQETQYF. The covered CDR3 bases are TGTGCCAGCAGTGAACAGCGGGAGGGCCCTCGAAAACAAGAGACC.

Points on this clone: The read ends 3 residues shy of where the CDR3 ends; the end is completed using the germline J gene. The chain is built from TRBV5-1 and TRBJ2-1, with D hard to call. The V gene lost 0 bases and the J gene lost 2 bases, with 9 bases spanning the gap. This CDR3 is 15 amino acids long. Germline V gives CDR1 SGHRS, CDR2 YFSETQ. The CDR3 bases that were read are TGCGCCAGCAGCTTGGTACTCCCCGCCTACAATGAG. It translates to CASSLVLPAYNE. The CDR3 as a whole reads CASSLVLPAYNEQFF.

As regards this clone: The sequence runs out 3 residues before the end of the CDR3; the remainder is reconstructed from the germline J gene. The chain has TRBV19 and TRBJ2-5, with D possibly being TRBD1 (5 bases). Germline lookup yields CDR1 LNHDA and CDR2 SQIVND (reference sequence). The CDR3 contains 15 residues. The V gene lost 6 bases and the J gene lost 0 bases, with 14 bases spanning the gap. CDR3 bases read: TGTGCCAGTAGAACAACACCCAGGGACCAAGAGACC. It translates to CASRTTPRDQET. The CDR3 reads in full as CASRTTPRDQETQYF.

In the case of this clone: Read coverage stops 3 residues before the CDR3 terminus; the germline J gene supplies the remainder. The chain joins TRBV18 to TRBJ2-2; the match to TRBD1 covers 11 bases. From germline, CDR1 is KGHSH and CDR2 LQKENI. The CDR3 has 17 amino acids. V lost 3 bases to trimming and J lost 4 bases; unmatched junction nucleotides: 7. The covered CDR3 bases are TGTGCCAGCTCACCGCAAGGACAGGGGGCCGGCACCGGGGAG. As protein: CASSPQGQGAGTGE. The CDR3 reads in full as CASSPQGQGAGTGELFF.

To note about this clone: The read gets to within 3 residues of the CDR3 end, and the germline J gene fills in the rest. This chain connects TRBV5-1 to TRBJ1-2, with a possible D match to TRBD1 (5 bases). This CDR3 contains 13 residues. Trimming removed 4 bases at V and 3 bases at J, with 10 bases between. Germline V gene data show CDR1 as SGHRS and CDR2 as YFSETQ. CDR3 DNA (partial): TGCGCCAGCAGCAGTCGGGGGGACTATGGC. Amino acid sequence: CASSSRGDYG. The full CDR3 protein is CASSSRGDYGYTF.

Incomplete CDR3 DNA: TGCGCCAGCAGCTTGTCGCAGGGGGCAGCAGGGGAG. It codes for CASSLSQGAAGE. In full, the CDR3 reads CASSLSQGAAGELFF. The chain couples TRBV5-1 to TRBJ2-2, with 8 bases matching TRBD1. The read falls 3 residues short of the CDR3 end, and the missing part is taken from the germline J gene. V lost 1 base and J lost 8; bases outside the gene matches: 7. Germline V CDR1 and CDR2: SGHRS, YFSETQ. The CDR3 covers 15 residues.

A word on this clone: The sequenced fragment ends 3 residues before the CDR3 boundary, so the rest is inferred from the germline J gene. This chain joins TRBV25-1 and TRBJ2-1, with TRBD1 matching over 7 bases. CDR1 is MGHDK, CDR2 SYGVNS, per germline. With 8 bases clipped from V and 7 bases from J, the junction kept 11 bases outside the gene matches. The CDR3 contains 14 residues. The covered CDR3 bases are TGTGCCAGCTCGGTGAAACAGGGGTCGAATGAG. Residues: CASSVKQGSNE. The full CDR3 is CASSVKQGSNEQFF.

On this clone itself: The CDR3 end is not reached by the read, which stops 3 residues before it; the germline J gene fills it in. The V call is TRBV30, the J call TRBJ1-5, with D maybe TRBD1 (5 bases). The V end lost 5 bases, the J end lost 5 bases, and 13 bases lay between the germline ends. The CDR3 loop spans 13 amino acids. Germline lookup yields CDR1 GTSNPN and CDR2 SVGIG (reference sequence). CDR3 loop: CAWADSRDQPQHF. The sequenced part of the CDR3 DNA is TGTGCCTGGGCTGACAGTCGGGATCAGCCC.

As concerns this clone: The CDR3 is cut off 3 residues early in the read; its end comes from the germline J gene. V usage is TRBV29-1 and J usage is TRBJ2-1, with 10 bases aligning to TRBD1. The CDR3 runs to 12 residues. V trimming: 7 bases; J trimming: 8 bases; junction bases outside the gene matches: 5. Looked up from germline, CDR1 is SQVTM and CDR2 is ANQGSEA. CDR3 in amino acids: CSGTGGIDEQFF. The CDR3 DNA, read in part, is TGCAGCGGGACAGGGGGGATTGATGAG.